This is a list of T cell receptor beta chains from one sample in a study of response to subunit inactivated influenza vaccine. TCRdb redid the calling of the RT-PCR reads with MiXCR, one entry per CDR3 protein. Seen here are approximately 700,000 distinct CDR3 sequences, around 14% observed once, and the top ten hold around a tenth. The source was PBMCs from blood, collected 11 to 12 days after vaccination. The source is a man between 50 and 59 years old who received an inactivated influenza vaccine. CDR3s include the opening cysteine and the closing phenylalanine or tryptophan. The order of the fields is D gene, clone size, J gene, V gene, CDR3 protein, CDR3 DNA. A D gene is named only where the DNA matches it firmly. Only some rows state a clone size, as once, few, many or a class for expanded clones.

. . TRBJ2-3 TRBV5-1 CASSWGDMGDTQYF TGCGCCAGCAGCTGGGGGGATATGGGAGATACGCAGTATTTT
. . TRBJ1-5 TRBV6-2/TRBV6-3 CASSRTDSFNQPQHF TGTGCCAGCAGTCGGACAGACTCCTTCAATCAGCCCCAGCATTTT
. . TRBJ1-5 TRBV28 CASSLNSAIRVGNQPQHF TGTGCCAGCAGTTTAAACTCAGCCATCCGGGTAGGGAATCAGCCCCAGCATTTT
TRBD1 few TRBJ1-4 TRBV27 CASSSKGQGAVKLFF TGTGCCAGCAGCTCTAAGGGACAGGGGGCGGTAAAACTGTTTTTT
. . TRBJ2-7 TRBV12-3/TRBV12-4 CASSATGTQYEQYF TGTGCCAGCAGTGCAACCGGGACCCAGTACGAGCAGTACTTC
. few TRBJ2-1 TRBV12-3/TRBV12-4 CASSLKTAGTSVFF TGTGCCAGCAGTTTAAAAACAGCCGGGACAAGTGTCTTCTTC
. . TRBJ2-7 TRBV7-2 CASSMTYYEQYF TGTGCCAGCAGCATGACATACTACGAGCAGTACTTC
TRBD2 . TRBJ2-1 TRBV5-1 CASSLGAGGPYEQFF TGCGCCAGCAGCTTGGGTGCGGGAGGACCCTATGAGCAGTTCTTC
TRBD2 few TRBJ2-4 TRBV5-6 CASSLVRSPGGNIQYF TGTGCCAGCAGCTTGGTAAGGTCTCCGGGAGGAAACATTCAGTACTTC
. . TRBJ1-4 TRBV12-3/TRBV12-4 CASTRSTKEKLFF TGTGCCAGCACGCGAAGTACAAAGGAAAAACTGTTTTTT
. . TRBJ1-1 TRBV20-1 CSADRQENTEAFF TGCAGTGCTGACAGACAGGAGAACACTGAAGCTTTCTTT
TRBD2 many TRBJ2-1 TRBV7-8 CASSSPRGGRDEQFF TGTGCCAGCAGCTCCCCCCGGGGGGGGAGGGATGAGCAGTTCTTC
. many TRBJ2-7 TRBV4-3 CASSQDLDVAIKREQYF TGCGCCAGCAGCCAAGATCTCGATGTAGCAATTAAACGCGAGCAGTACTTC
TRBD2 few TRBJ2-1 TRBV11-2 CASSSRGASGSLNEQFF TGTGCCAGCAGCTCCAGGGGGGCTAGCGGGAGTTTAAATGAGCAGTTCTTC
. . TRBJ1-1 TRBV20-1 CSAKVIGTEAFF TGCAGTGCTAAGGTAATTGGCACTGAAGCTTTCTTT
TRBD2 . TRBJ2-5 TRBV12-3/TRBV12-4 CASSPARLAGDGETQYF TGTGCCAGCAGCCCTGCGAGACTAGCGGGAGATGGGGAGACCCAGTACTTC
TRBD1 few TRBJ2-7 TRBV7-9 CASSSIGTGPSPYEQYF TGTGCCAGCAGCTCCATCGGGACAGGGCCCTCTCCCTACGAGCAGTACTTC
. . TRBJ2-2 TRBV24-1 CATSRGTNTGELFF TGTGCCACCAGTCGTGGAACGAACACCGGGGAGCTGTTTTTT
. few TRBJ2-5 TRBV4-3 CASSQELFQETQYF TGCGCCAGCAGCCAAGAACTGTTTCAAGAGACCCAGTACTTC
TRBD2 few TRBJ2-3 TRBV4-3 CASSVTSGDTQYF TGCGCCAGCAGCGTGACTAGCGGAGATACGCAGTATTTT
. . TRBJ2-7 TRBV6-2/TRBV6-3 CASSYLSGQLSYEQYF TGTGCCAGCAGTTACCTCTCGGGGCAGCTCTCCTACGAGCAGTACTTC
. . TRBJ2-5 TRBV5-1 CASSLDRGGQETQYF TGCGCCAGCAGCTTGGACAGGGGAGGACAAGAGACCCAGTACTTC
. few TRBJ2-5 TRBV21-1 CASSHSRGGLPETQYF TGTGCCAGCAGCCATTCCCGAGGGGGCCTGCCCGAGACCCAGTACTTC
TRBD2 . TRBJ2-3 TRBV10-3 CAISSGGSPDTQYF TGTGCCATCAGTAGCGGGGGGTCACCAGATACGCAGTATTTT
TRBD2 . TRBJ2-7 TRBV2 CASRASSGRYEQYF TGTGCCAGCAGAGCCTCTAGCGGGAGGTACGAGCAGTACTTC
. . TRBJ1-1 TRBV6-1 CASSEAPGVTEAFF TGTGCCAGCAGTGAAGCGCCGGGGGTCACTGAAGCTTTCTTT
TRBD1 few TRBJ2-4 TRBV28 CASSPGTGYYFPKNIQYF TGTGCCAGCAGCCCGGGGACAGGGTACTATTTTCCCAAAAACATTCAGTACTTC
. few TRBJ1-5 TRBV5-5 CASSSKAGNQPQHF TGTGCCAGCAGCTCTAAGGCAGGGAATCAGCCCCAGCATTTT
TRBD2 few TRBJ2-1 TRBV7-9 CASSFPGTSSSYNEQFF TGTGCCAGCAGCTTCCCAGGGACTAGCAGTTCCTACAATGAGCAGTTCTTC
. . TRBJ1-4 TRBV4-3 CASSQFTATNEKLFF TGCGCCAGCAGCCAATTTACGGCAACTAATGAAAAACTGTTTTTT
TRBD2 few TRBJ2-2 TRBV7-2 CASSGLAATGELFF TGTGCCAGCAGCGGACTAGCCGCGACCGGGGAGCTGTTTTTT
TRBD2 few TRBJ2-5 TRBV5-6 CASSLKLAKETQYF TGTGCCAGCAGCTTGAAACTAGCGAAAGAGACCCAGTACTTC
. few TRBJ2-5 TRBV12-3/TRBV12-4 CASSLIARGQETQYF TGTGCCAGCAGTTTAATAGCCAGGGGCCAAGAGACCCAGTACTTC
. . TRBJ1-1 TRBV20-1 CSARVGPRGTEAFF TGCAGTGCTAGAGTGGGGCCCAGGGGCACTGAAGCTTTCTTT
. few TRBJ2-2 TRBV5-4 CASSSLFGSGELFF TGTGCCAGCAGCTCCCTGTTTGGGTCCGGGGAGCTGTTTTTT
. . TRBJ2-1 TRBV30 CAWSVLAGEQFF TGTGCCTGGAGTGTTTTGGCGGGAGAGCAGTTCTTC
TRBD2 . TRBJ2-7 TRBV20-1 CSATPRVGLASYEQYF TGCAGTGCTACCCCCCGGGTGGGACTAGCCTCCTACGAGCAGTACTTC
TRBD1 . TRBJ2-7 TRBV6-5 CASSYSPDRELLANYEQYF TGTGCCAGCAGTTACTCCCCGGACAGGGAACTCTTAGCCAACTACGAGCAGTACTTC